This TCR beta chain emerged from a study of blood T cell repertoires in COVID-19. Across the whole study: Acute-phase and convalescent COVID-19 samples originated in the United States, Italy and Spain. T cells, B-cell-depleted T cells, or PBMCs provided the cDNA or gDNA that served as material.

In the study's own analysis: Reference gene primer amplification yielded estimated nucleated cell counts. Using immunoSEQ multiplex PCR, the repertoire was profiled, and TCRdb retains in-frame clones only, with some absent. That table gives V, J and clone size, and the DNA gave D and trimming. Of around 50,000 clones listed, approximately 95% were seen once; the top ten hold 0.95% to 1.1%. Those enrolled in Seattle joined during active infection and were followed longitudinally afterward. The CDR3 consists of 15 residues. Per the germline V gene, CDR1 is SGHNT and CDR2 is YYREEE (reference sequence). J lost 0 bases, V lost 5 bases, and 4 bases had no gene match.

The clonotype was recovered from a man aged 55-75 years with COVID-19, enrolled during active disease. The chain uses TRBV5-4 and TRBJ1-1; 10 bases match TRBD1. Sequencing was carried out using peripheral blood. For the CDR3, the DNA is TGTGCCAGCAGACGGGACAGGGGCCTGAACACTGAAGCTTTCTTT. Its translation is CASRRDRGLNTEAFF. The full variable domain, its missing parts supplied by reference TRBV5-4 and TRBJ1-1, is ETGVTQSPTHLIKTRGQQVTLRCSSQSGHNTVSWYQQALGQGPQFIFQYYREEENGRGNFPPRFSGLQFPNYSSELNVNALELDDSALYLCASRRDRGLNTEAFFGQGTRLTVV.